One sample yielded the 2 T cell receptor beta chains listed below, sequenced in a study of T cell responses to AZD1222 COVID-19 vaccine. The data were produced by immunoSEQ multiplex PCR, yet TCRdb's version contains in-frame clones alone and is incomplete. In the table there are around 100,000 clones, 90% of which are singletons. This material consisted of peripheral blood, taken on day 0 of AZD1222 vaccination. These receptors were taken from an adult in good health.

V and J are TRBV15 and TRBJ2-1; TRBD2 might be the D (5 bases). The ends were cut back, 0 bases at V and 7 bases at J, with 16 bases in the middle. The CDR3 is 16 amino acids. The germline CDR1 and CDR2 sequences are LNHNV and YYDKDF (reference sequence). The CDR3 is CATSRENGVLGNEQFF. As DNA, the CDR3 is TGTGCCACCAGCAGAGAAAACGGGGTATTGGGAAATGAGCAGTTCTTC.

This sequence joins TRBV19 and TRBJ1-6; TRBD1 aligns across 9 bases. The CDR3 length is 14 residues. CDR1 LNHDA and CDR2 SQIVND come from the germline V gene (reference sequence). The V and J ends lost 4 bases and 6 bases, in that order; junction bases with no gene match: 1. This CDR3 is CASSTDRGNSPLHF. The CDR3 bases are TGTGCCAGTAGTACGGACAGGGGTAATTCACCCCTCCACTTT.